This T cell receptor (beta chain) was observed in a study of control samples from healthy donors and cancer patients (dated by TCRdb to about 2020). Worth noting for this clone: Which antigen it targets is not known. There are no base qualities to consult, and no much larger clone falls within one base.

Receptors were amplified or captured by the immunoSEQ multiplex PCR assay. Here the immuneACCESS table is served through TCRdb, limited to in-frame sequences with V and J called. Missing clones are a known gap in these copies; in checked studies unresolved V genes cover under half, and the rest lacks a known reason. The sample table contains some 100,000 clones; only one count was recorded for 90% to 95% of them. Approximately 8% of the sample is held by the ten biggest clonotypes. This sequence originates from a man aged 18 to 29 in good health. Source material: blood.

The CDR3 region: CASSASSIRGQGLNYGYTF. DNA sequence: TGTGCCAGCAGCGCGAGTTCCATCCGGGGACAGGGGCTTAACTATGGCTACACCTTC. The chain uses TRBV9 and TRBJ1-2; TRBD1 lines up with 10 middle nucleotides. CDR1 and CDR2 are read off the germline V gene as SGDLS and YYNGEE. Clipping removes 3 bases from V and 1 base from J, with 15 as the unmatched junction base count. The CDR3 numbers 19 residues from cysteine through phenylalanine. The only DNA kept is the CDR3, 57 bases in frame from the first base.